The rows below give T cell receptor beta chains drawn from one sample of a study of T cells in Graves' hyperthyroidism and ophthalmopathy. TCRdb fed the multiplex PCR reads into MiXCR, producing one record per CDR3 protein. The table shows under 200,000 distinct CDR3 sequences, with about 9.4% occurring only once. The material sequenced was blood. These TCRs come from a woman aged 18-35 years with Graves' hyperthyroidism that later progressed to Graves' ophthalmopathy. The CDR3 runs from the conserved cysteine through the conserved F or W. A D gene is named only where the DNA matches it firmly. The size of a clone is reported for some rows only, either as once, few or many, or as a class for expanded clones.

DNA: TGCAGCGTTCAAAGCACAGATACGCAGTATTTT
CDR3: CSVQSTDTQYF
J: TRBJ2-3
D: NA
V: TRBV29-1
size: many

DNA: TGTGCCAGCAGCTTGACGGTGGGGGCCGGCAATCAGCCCCAGCATTTT
CDR3: CASSLTVGAGNQPQHF
J: TRBJ1-5
D: NA
V: TRBV7-2
size: many

DNA: TGTGCCAGCAGCGGGGGGGGGGGGCCCTACTATGGCTACACCTTC
CDR3: CASSGGGGPYYGYTF
J: TRBJ1-2
D: NA
V: TRBV7-9
size: NA

DNA: TGTGCCAGCAGTTACTCGAGAGGGGGAACTGAAGCTTTCTTT
CDR3: CASSYSRGGTEAFF
J: TRBJ1-1
D: NA
V: TRBV6-5
size: many

DNA: TGTGCCTGGAGTGCAACAGTCGGAAACACCATATATTTT
CDR3: CAWSATVGNTIYF
J: TRBJ1-3
D: NA
V: TRBV30
size: few

DNA: TGTGCCACCAGTGATCGCAGGGAGTACAGTGAGCAGTTCTTC
CDR3: CATSDRREYSEQFF
J: TRBJ2-1
D: NA
V: TRBV24-1
size: few

DNA: TGTGCCAGCAGCTCTTTAACCGGGGGGGCGGAAGATACGCAGTATTTT
CDR3: CASSSLTGGAEDTQYF
J: TRBJ2-3
D: TRBD2
V: TRBV7-6
size: NA

DNA: TGTGCCTGGAGTGTGATCGGGGAGCTGTTTTTT
CDR3: CAWSVIGELFF
J: TRBJ2-2
D: NA
V: TRBV30
size: NA

DNA: TGTGCCAGCAGCTTAAGGAACCAGCTCCTGTTCTTC
CDR3: CASSLRNQLLFF
J: TRBJ2-1
D: NA
V: TRBV11-2
size: many

DNA: TGTGCCAGCAGCCAAACCGGATGGGGGGTGAACTATGGCTACACCTTC
CDR3: CASSQTGWGVNYGYTF
J: TRBJ1-2
D: NA
V: TRBV14
size: NA

DNA: TGTGCCAGCAGCCCGGGGGGGACCGGGGAGCTGTTTTTT
CDR3: CASSPGGTGELFF
J: TRBJ2-2
D: TRBD2
V: TRBV11-3
size: many